A selection of T cell receptor beta chains follows, all from one sample in a study of T cells in localized non-small cell lung cancer. Only in-frame clones appear in the TCRdb table, and some are missing; sequencing was by immunoSEQ multiplex PCR. The sample lists roughly 25,000 clones, around 82% occurring once. The sequencing used PBMCs, collected before any cancer treatment. Every receptor here comes from a man aged 35 to 70 with stage II lung adenocarcinoma. The CDR3 runs from the conserved cysteine through the conserved F or W. Each record gives: D gene, V gene, J gene, clone size, CDR3 DNA, CDR3 protein. A D gene is named only where the DNA matches it firmly. Clone sizes are given selectively: once, few, many, or a class where the clone is expanded.

TRBD2	TRBV7-2	TRBJ2-5	-	TGTGCCAGCAGCTTAGGCCCTAGTGGGGGGGGGCAAGAGACCCAGTACTTC	CASSLGPSGGGQETQYF
TRBD2	TRBV7-8	TRBJ2-2	-	TGTGCCAGCAGCTTAGCGCTAGCGGGGGGGCTCGGGGAGCTGTTTTTT	CASSLALAGGLGELFF
-	TRBV19	TRBJ1-1	-	TGTGCCAGTAGTTTCTCAGGGGTTGAAGCTTTCTTT	CASSFSGVEAFF
-	TRBV6-5	TRBJ1-6	-	TGTGCCAGCAGTTCGAACGGGGGCGTTAATTCACCCCTCCACTTT	CASSSNGGVNSPLHF
TRBD1	TRBV6-6	TRBJ1-1	-	TGTGCCAGCAGTTCCACAGGGGGCGCAGGGACTGAAGCTTTCTTT	CASSSTGGAGTEAFF
TRBD1	TRBV11-1	TRBJ2-7	-	TGTGCCAGCAGCCGGGACAGCAGCTCCTACGAGCAGTACTTC	CASSRDSSSYEQYF
-	TRBV10-1	TRBJ1-3	few	TGCGCCAGCAGTGAACCCTCCAAGTACGGAAACACCATATATTTT	CASSEPSKYGNTIYF
-	TRBV19	TRBJ1-5	-	TGTGCCAGTAGTATGGGTTACAATCAGCCCCAGCATTTT	CASSMGYNQPQHF
TRBD1	TRBV7-9	TRBJ1-4	-	TGTGCCAGCAGCCTGGGACAGGCGGCCGAAAAACTGTTTTTT	CASSLGQAAEKLFF
TRBD1	TRBV6-1	TRBJ1-1	-	TGTGCCAGCAGTATACAGGGGGCCCATCGGACTGAAGCTTTCTTT	CASSIQGAHRTEAFF
TRBD2	TRBV7-2	TRBJ2-5	-	TGTGCCAGCAGCCCCGGGACTAGCGGAGAGACCCAGTACTTC	CASSPGTSGETQYF
TRBD2	TRBV5-5	TRBJ2-1	-	TGTGCCAGCAGCGCGGGACTAGCGGCCTACAATGAGCAGTTCTTC	CASSAGLAAYNEQFF
TRBD1	TRBV2	TRBJ1-1	-	TGTGCCAGCAGTGCGGGACAGGCAAACACTGAAGCTTTCTTT	CASSAGQANTEAFF
-	TRBV19	TRBJ1-5	-	TGTGCCAGTAGTATAGATCGGACGGGACCTAGCAATCAGCCCCAGCATTTT	CASSIDRTGPSNQPQHF
-	TRBV15	TRBJ1-5	-	TGTGCCACCAGCAGAGTCACAGGAAATAGCAATCAGCCCCAGCATTTT	CATSRVTGNSNQPQHF
-	TRBV10-2	TRBJ2-7	-	TGCGCCAGCAGTGACAGCTACGAGCAGTACTTC	CASSDSYEQYF
-	TRBV6-5	TRBJ2-7	-	TGTGCCAGCAGTCTAGAGAAAGGCGAGCAGTACTTC	CASSLEKGEQYF
TRBD2	TRBV2	TRBJ2-5	-	TGTGCCAGCAGTCCCCACCCGTGGCTAGCGGGGGGCGAAGAGACCCAGTACTTC	CASSPHPWLAGGEETQYF
-	TRBV27	TRBJ2-7	-	TGTGCCAGCAGTCTATGGGGGAAGGGGTACGAGCAGTACTTC	CASSLWGKGYEQYF
TRBD2	TRBV2	TRBJ2-4	-	TGTGCCAGCAGTACTAGCGGAAACATTCAGTACTTC	CASSTSGNIQYF
-	TRBV2	TRBJ2-1	-	TGTGCCAGCAGAAGACTAGTATACAATGAGCAGTTCTTC	CASRRLVYNEQFF
TRBD1	TRBV27	TRBJ2-3	-	TGTGCCAGCAGTACCAACAGGGGGCGAGATACGCAGTATTTT	CASSTNRGRDTQYF
-	TRBV10-3	TRBJ1-2	-	TGTGCCATCAACAGGGCCTCACCTAACTATGGCTACACCTTC	CAINRASPNYGYTF
TRBD2	TRBV29-1	TRBJ2-3	-	TGCAGCGTTACACTAGCGGGAGAAGTGGGAGATACGCAGTATTTT	CSVTLAGEVGDTQYF
-	TRBV19	TRBJ1-1	-	TGTGCCACCGCATGGGGGCGGGGGGACACTGAAGCTTTCTTT	CATAWGRGDTEAFF
TRBD1	TRBV4-2	TRBJ2-4	-	TGTGCCAGCAGCTCAGGGGGTGCCAAAAACATTCAGTACTTC	CASSSGGAKNIQYF
-	TRBV5-6	TRBJ1-6	once	TGTGCCAGCAGCTTGCAGGGGTTCGCCTATAATTCACCCCTCCACTTT	CASSLQGFAYNSPLHF
-	TRBV5-1	TRBJ2-3	-	TGCGCCAGCAAAGCTAGTAGCGATACGCAGTATTTT	CASKASSDTQYF